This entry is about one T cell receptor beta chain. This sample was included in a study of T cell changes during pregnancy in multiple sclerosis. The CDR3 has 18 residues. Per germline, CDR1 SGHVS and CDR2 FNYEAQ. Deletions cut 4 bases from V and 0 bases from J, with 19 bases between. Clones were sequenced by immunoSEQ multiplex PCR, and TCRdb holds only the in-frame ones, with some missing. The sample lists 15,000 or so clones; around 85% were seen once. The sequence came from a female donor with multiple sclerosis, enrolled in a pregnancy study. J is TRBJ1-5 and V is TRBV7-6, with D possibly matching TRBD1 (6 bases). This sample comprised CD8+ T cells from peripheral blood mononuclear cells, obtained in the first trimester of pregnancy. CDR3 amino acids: CASSSSSWDKTSNQPQHF. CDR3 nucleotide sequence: TGTGCCAGCAGCTCCTCGTCCTGGGACAAGACTAGCAATCAGCCCCAGCATTTT.